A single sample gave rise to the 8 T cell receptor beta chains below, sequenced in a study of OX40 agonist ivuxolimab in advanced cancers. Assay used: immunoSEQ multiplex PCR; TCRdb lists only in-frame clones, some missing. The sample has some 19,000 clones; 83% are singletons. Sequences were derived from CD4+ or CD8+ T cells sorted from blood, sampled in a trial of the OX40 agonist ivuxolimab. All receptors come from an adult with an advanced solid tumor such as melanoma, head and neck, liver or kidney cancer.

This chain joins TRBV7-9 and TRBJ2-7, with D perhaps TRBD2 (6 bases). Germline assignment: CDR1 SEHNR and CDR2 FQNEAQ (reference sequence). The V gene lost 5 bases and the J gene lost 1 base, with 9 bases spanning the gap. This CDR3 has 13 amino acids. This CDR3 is CASSRGLSYEQYF. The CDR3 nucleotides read TGTGCCAGCAGCCGCGGACTATCCTACGAGCAGTACTTC.

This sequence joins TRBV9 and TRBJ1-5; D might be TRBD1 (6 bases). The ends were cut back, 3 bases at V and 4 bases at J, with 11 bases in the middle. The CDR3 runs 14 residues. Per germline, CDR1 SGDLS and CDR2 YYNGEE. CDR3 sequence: CASSGGHRNQPQHF. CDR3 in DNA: TGTGCCAGCAGCGGGGGACACCGAAATCAGCCCCAGCATTTT.

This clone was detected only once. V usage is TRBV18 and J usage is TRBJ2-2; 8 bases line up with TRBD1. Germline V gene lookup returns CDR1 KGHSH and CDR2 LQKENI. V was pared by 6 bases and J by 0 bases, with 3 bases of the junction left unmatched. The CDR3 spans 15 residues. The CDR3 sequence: CASSLGQANTGELFF. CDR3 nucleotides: TGTGCCAGCTCCTTGGGACAGGCGAACACCGGGGAGCTGTTTTTT.

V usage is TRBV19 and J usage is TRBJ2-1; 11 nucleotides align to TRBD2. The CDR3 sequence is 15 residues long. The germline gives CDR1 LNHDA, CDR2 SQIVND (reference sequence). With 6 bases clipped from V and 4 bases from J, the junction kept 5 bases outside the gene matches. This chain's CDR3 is CASSAASGRYNEQFF. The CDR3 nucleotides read TGTGCCAGTAGCGCTGCTAGCGGGAGGTACAATGAGCAGTTCTTC.

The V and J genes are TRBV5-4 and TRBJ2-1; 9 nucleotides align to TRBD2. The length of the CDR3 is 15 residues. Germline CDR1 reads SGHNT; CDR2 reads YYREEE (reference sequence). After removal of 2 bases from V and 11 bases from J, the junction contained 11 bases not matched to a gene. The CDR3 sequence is CASSFNSRGGGQQFF. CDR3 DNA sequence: TGTGCCAGCAGCTTTAATTCGCGGGGGGGCGGGCAGCAGTTCTTC.

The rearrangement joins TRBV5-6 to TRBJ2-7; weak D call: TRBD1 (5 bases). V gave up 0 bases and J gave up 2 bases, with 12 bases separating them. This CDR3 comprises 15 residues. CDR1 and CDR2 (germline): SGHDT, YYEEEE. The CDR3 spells CASSLAGTGAYEQYF. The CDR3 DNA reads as TGTGCCAGCAGCTTGGCCGGAACAGGAGCCTACGAGCAGTACTTC.

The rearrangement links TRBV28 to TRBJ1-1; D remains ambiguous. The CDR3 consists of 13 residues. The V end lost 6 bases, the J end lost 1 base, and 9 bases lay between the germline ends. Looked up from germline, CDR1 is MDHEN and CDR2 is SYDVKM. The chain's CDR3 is CASRVNRNTEAFF. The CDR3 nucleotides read TGTGCCAGCAGGGTAAACAGGAACACTGAAGCTTTCTTT.

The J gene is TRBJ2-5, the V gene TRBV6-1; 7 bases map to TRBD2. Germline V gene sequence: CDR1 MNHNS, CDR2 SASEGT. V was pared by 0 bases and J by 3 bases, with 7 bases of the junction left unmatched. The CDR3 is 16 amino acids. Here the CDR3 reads CASSEALRGVKETQYF. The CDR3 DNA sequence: TGTGCCAGCAGTGAAGCGCTCCGGGGGGTAAAAGAGACCCAGTACTTC.